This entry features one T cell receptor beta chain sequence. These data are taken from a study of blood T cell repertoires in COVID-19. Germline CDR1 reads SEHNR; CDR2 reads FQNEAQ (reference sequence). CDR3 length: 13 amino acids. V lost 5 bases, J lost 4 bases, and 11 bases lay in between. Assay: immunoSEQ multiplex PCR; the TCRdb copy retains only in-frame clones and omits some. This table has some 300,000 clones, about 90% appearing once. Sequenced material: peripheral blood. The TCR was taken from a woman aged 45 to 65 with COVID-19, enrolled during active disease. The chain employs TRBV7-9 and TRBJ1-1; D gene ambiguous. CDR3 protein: CASSILEGTEAFF. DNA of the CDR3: TGTGCCAGCAGCATCTTAGAGGGCACTGAAGCTTTCTTT.